This T cell receptor beta chain was documented in a study of blood T cell repertoires in COVID-19. On the study more broadly: The United States, Italy and Spain provided the acute and convalescent COVID-19 samples. T cells, B-cell-depleted T cells, or PBMCs provided the cDNA or gDNA that served as material.

Original handling: Reference gene primer amplification in the assay estimated nucleated cell counts. Assay used: immunoSEQ multiplex PCR; TCRdb lists only in-frame clones, some missing. That table supplies the V and J calls and clone size; D and trimming were determined from the DNA. The data show approximately 84,000 clones, just under 80% seen once. Germline CDR1 and CDR2: SGHVS and FNYEAQ. With 5 bases clipped from V and 4 bases from J, the junction kept 5 bases outside the gene matches. The CDR3 sequence is 16 residues long. Sequencing input: peripheral blood. This sequence joins TRBV7-6 and TRBJ2-2, with 12 nucleotides matching TRBD2. This receptor was taken from a human donor in a cohort sampled during active COVID-19. CDR3 in DNA: TGTGCCAGCAGCCATCGGACTAGCGGGGTCACCGGGGAGCTGTTTTTT. The encoded protein is CASSHRTSGVTGELFF.